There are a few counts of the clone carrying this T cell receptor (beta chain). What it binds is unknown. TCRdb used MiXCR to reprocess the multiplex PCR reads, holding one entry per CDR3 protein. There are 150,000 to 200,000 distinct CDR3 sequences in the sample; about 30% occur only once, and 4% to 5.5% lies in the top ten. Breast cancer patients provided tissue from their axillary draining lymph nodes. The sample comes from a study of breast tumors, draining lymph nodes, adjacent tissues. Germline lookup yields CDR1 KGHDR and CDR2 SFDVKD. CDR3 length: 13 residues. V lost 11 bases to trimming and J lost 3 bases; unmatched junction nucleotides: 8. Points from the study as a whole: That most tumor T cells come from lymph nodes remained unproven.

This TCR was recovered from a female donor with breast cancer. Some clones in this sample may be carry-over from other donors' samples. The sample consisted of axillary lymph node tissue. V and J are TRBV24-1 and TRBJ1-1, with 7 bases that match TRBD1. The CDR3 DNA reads TGTGCCAGCTCATCGACAGGGTACACTGAAGCTTTCTTT. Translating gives CASSSTGYTEAFF.